The clone carrying this T cell receptor beta chain was picked up many times. Trimming removed 4 bases from V and 5 bases from J; junction bases left unmatched: 10. From germline, CDR1 is DFQATT and CDR2 SNEGSKA (reference sequence). The CDR3 has 14 residues. This entry comes from a study of metastatic and nonmetastatic thyroid tumors. Study as a whole: The authors compared repertoires across blood and tumor or nodule tissue from malignant and benign thyroid patients.

There were no patients who had received any treatment before thyroid surgery. TCRdb redid the clone calls on the PCR reads using MiXCR. The table records 100,000 or so clones, 15% of them present only once. This chain uses TRBV20-1 with TRBJ2-5; 7 nucleotides agree with TRBD1. Material for sequencing was blood. The sequence was collected from a female donor with papillary thyroid cancer or a benign thyroid nodule (not recorded which). Some clones in this sample may be carry-over from other donors' samples. The CDR3 nucleotides read TGCAGTGCTATCAAGACACAGGGGATTGAGACCCAGTACTTC. Translated, it gives CSAIKTQGIETQYF.